One and the same sample provided the 12 T cell receptor beta chains below, sequenced in a study of PD-1 blockade in classical Hodgkin lymphoma. Clones were read by immunoSEQ multiplex PCR, and TCRdb kept only the in-frame ones, dropping some. The repertoire holds 50,000 to 65,000 clones, with approximately 90% as singletons. As for time point: cycle 4 day 1 (C4D1), after around six weeks of nivolumab. Every patient relapsed after autologous stem cell transplantation, and brentuximab vedotin exposure varied. Sequenced material: peripheral blood mononuclear cells (PBMCs), taken before the fourth cycle of nivolumab. The origin of the receptors is a human donor with classical Hodgkin lymphoma.

The chain recombines TRBV7-6 with TRBJ2-2; D gene ambiguous. This CDR3 is 16 amino acids long. V was trimmed by 0 bases and J by 1 base, leaving 9 bases between them. The germline V gene has CDR1 SGHVS and CDR2 FNYEAQ. This chain's CDR3 is CASSLAVRVNTGELFF. CDR3 nucleotides: TGTGCCAGCAGCTTAGCGGTTAGAGTGAACACCGGGGAGCTGTTTTTT.

This chain joins TRBV7-8 and TRBJ1-4, with TRBD1 matching 7 bases. Looked up from germline, CDR1 is SGHVS and CDR2 is FQNEAQ. This CDR3 has 14 amino acids. J gave up 10 bases and V 3 bases, and 8 bases lay outside the gene matches. CDR3 protein: CASSLDLGTVKLFF. In DNA, the CDR3 is TGTGCCAGCAGCTTGGACCTCGGGACAGTAAAACTGTTTTTT.

The chain joins TRBV29-1 to TRBJ2-7, with TRBD1 identical over 8 bases. CDR1 SQVTM and CDR2 ANQGSEA come from the germline V gene. The CDR3 totals 12 residues. V shed 6 bases, J shed 2 bases, and the junction held 3 bases outside the gene matches. This CDR3 is CSVGTGPYEQYF. CDR3 DNA: TGCAGCGTCGGGACAGGCCCCTACGAGCAGTACTTC.

The gene calls are TRBV19 and TRBJ1-5; no reliable D call. Germline values: CDR1 LNHDA, CDR2 SQIVND (reference sequence). With 7 bases removed from V and 5 bases from J, the gap between germline ends came to 12 bases. The CDR3 has 13 residues. Here the CDR3 DNA reads TGTGCCAGTAACTCGGCCCGCGATCAGCCCCAGCATTTT. This sequence encodes CASNSARDQPQHF.

The genes are TRBV2 and TRBJ1-2; D ambiguous. The V end lost 5 bases, the J end lost 3 bases, and 19 bases lay between the germline ends. Germline V CDR1 and CDR2: SNHLY, FYNNEI. This CDR3 contains 16 residues. The CDR3 reads CASSPSPSLLDYGYTF. For the CDR3, the DNA is TGTGCCAGCAGTCCCAGCCCATCACTATTGGACTATGGCTACACCTTC.

This clone was detected once. V is TRBV11-2 and J is TRBJ2-7; D may be TRBD1 (5 bases). Germline V CDR1 and CDR2: SGHAT, FQNNGV. Deletions cut 3 bases from V and 1 base from J, with 10 bases between. This CDR3 region has 14 residues. In DNA, the CDR3 is TGTGCCAGCAGCTTTGACAGAAGGTCCTACGAGCAGTACTTC. Residues: CASSFDRRSYEQYF. The whole variable domain, filled in from reference TRBV11-2 and TRBJ2-7, reads EAGVAQSPRYKIIEKRQSVAFWCNPISGHATLYWYQQILGQGPKLLIQFQNNGVVDDSQLPKDRFSAERLKGVDSTLKIQPAKLEDSAVYLCASSFDRRSYEQYFGPGTRLTVT.

This rearrangement joins TRBV7-8 to TRBJ2-3; tentatively, D is TRBD2 (5 bases). Germline assignment: CDR1 SGHVS and CDR2 FQNEAQ. The length of the CDR3 is 18 residues. V lost 5 bases to trimming and J lost 6 bases, with 27 bases between them. CDR3: CASSLMGIAEAGVDTQYF. The CDR3 DNA sequence: TGTGCCAGCAGCCTCATGGGTATTGCGGAGGCGGGCGTGGATACGCAGTATTTT.

The CDR3 protein is CASRVLQRSAGELFF. DNA for the CDR3: TGTGCCAGCAGGGTACTTCAACGGTCGGCCGGGGAGCTGTTTTTT. V is TRBV13 and J is TRBJ2-2, with D hard to call. The CDR3 contains 15 residues. Germline V gene data show CDR1 as PRHDT and CDR2 as FYEKMQ (reference sequence). The V and J ends lost 6 bases and 6 bases respectively, with 17 bases between them. Together with reference TRBV13 and TRBJ2-2, the CDR3 gives the full variable domain: AAGVIQSPRHLIKEKRETATLKCYPIPRHDTVYWYQQGPGQDPQFLISFYEKMQSDKGSIPDRFSAQQFSDYHSELNMSSLELGDSALYFCASRVLQRSAGELFFGEGSRLTVL.

The rearrangement links TRBV11-3 to TRBJ2-4, with D hard to call. Trimming removed 1 base from V and 11 bases from J, with 12 bases in between. Per germline, CDR1 SGHNT and CDR2 YENEEA. This CDR3 spans 13 amino acids. The CDR3 spells CASSLGAREVQYF. CDR3 nucleotide sequence: TGTGCCAGCAGCTTAGGGGCTAGGGAAGTTCAGTACTTC.

The V and J genes are TRBV19 and TRBJ1-4; 8 nucleotides line up with TRBD1. The germline CDR1 and CDR2 sequences are LNHDA and SQIVND (reference sequence). This CDR3 is built from 15 residues. The junction had 12 bases not matched to a gene; V was cut back by 8 bases and J by 7 bases. This CDR3 is CASGPGDRLGEKLFF. CDR3 DNA sequence: TGTGCCAGTGGGCCCGGGGACAGGCTCGGTGAAAAACTGTTTTTT.

The rearrangement joins TRBV28 to TRBJ2-7; D is ambiguous. Germline V CDR1 and CDR2: MDHEN, SYDVKM. This CDR3 spans 12 amino acids. V lost 6 bases, J lost 3 bases, and 9 bases lay in between. The CDR3 region has the DNA TGTGCCAGCAGACCCCGAGGCTACGAGCAGTACTTC. As protein: CASRPRGYEQYF.

DNA of the CDR3: TGTGCCAGCAGCTTAGAGCGCGGCTACACCTTC. Its protein product is CASSLERGYTF. The genes are TRBV11-3 and TRBJ1-2; D remains unclear. CDR1 and CDR2 (germline): SGHNT, YENEEA. This CDR3 spans 11 amino acids. Trimming removed 0 bases from V and 8 bases from J, with 4 bases in between.